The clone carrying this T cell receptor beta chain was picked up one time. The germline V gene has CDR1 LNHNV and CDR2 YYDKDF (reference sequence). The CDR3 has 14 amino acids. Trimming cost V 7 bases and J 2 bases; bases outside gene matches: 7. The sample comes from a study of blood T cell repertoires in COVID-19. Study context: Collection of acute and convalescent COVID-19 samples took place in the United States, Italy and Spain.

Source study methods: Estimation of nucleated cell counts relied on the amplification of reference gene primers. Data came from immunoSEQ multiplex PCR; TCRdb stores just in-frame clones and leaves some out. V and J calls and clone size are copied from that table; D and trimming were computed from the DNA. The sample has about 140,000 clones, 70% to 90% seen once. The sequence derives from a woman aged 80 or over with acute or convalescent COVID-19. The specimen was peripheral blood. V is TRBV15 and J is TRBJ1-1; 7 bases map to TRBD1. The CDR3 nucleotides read TGTGCCACCACCCAAGGACAGGCAAACACTGAAGCTTTCTTT. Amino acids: CATTQGQANTEAFF.